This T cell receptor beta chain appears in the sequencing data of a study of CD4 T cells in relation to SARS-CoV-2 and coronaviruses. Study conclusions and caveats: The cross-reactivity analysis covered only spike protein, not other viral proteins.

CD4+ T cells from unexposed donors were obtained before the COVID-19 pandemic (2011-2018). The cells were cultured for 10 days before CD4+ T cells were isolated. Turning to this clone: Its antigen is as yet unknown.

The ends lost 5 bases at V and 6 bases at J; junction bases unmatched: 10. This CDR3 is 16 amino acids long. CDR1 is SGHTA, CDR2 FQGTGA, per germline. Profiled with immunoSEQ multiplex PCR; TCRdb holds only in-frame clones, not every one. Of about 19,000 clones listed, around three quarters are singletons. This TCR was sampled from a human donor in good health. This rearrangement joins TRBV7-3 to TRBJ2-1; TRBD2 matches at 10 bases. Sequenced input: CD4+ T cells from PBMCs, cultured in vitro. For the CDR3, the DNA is TGTGCCAGCAGCCGGCAGGGAGCGGGAGGGTTCAATGAGCAGTTCTTC. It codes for CASSRQGAGGFNEQFF. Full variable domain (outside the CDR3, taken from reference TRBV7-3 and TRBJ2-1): GAGVSQTPSNKVTEKGKYVELRCDPISGHTALYWYRQSLGQGPEFLIYFQGTGAADDSGLPNDRFFAVRPEGSVSTLKIQRTERGDSAVYLCASSRQGAGGFNEQFFGPGTRLTVL.